Included here is one T cell receptor beta chain sequence, with context. Its specificity is not known. This CDR3 has 15 amino acids. V lost 4 bases and J 3 bases, leaving 13 bases between the germline ends. Germline CDR1 SGHNT, CDR2 YYREEE (reference sequence). The data were taken from a study of T cell responses to AZD1222 COVID-19 vaccine. As for the study in general: Second-dose timings of about 4 or about 12 weeks were pooled.

Method: immunoSEQ multiplex PCR; TCRdb's copy keeps in-frame clones and lacks some. The sample has approximately 130,000 clones, 90% to 95% seen once. Findings and caveats of the study: Spike-specific TCRs gained breadth and depth after people received two AZD1222 doses.

The sequence was obtained from an adult in good health. The chain joins TRBV5-4 to TRBJ1-4; TRBD1 might be the D (5 bases). The specimen was peripheral blood, collected on day 0 of AZD1222 vaccination. The CDR3 sequence: CASSPDTTSNEKLFF. The DNA of the CDR3 is TGTGCCAGCAGCCCGGACACCACCTCTAATGAAAAACTGTTTTTT.